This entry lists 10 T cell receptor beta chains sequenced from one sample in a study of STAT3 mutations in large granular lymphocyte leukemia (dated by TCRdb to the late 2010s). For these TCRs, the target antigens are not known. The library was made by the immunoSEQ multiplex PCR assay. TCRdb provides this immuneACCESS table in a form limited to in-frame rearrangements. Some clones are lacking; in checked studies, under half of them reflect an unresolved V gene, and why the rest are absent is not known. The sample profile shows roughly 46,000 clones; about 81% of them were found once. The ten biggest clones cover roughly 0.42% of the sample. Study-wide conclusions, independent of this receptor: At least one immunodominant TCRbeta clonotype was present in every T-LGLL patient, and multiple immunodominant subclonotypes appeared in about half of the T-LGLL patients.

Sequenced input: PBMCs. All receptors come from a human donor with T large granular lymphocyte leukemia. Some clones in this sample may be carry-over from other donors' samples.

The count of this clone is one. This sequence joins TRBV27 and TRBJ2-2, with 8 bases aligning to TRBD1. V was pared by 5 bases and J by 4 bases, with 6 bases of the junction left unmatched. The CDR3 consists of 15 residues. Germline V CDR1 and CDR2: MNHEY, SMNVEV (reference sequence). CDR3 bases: TGTGCCAGCAGTCCCAGGGGGCGCGCCACCGGGGAGCTGTTTTTT. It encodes CASSPRGRATGELFF.

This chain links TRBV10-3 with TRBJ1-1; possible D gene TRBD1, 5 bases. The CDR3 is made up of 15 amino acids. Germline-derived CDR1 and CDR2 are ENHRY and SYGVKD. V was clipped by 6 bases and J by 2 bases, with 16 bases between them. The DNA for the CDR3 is TGTGCCATCAGGTACCCCGGGACGGGAAACACTGAAGCTTTCTTT. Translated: CAIRYPGTGNTEAFF.

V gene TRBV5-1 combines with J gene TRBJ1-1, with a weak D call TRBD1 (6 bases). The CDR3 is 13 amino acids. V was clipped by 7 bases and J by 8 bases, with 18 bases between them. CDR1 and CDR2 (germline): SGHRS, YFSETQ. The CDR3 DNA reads TGCGCCAGCTCCGCCGAGGGGGGGCTGGAAGCTTTCTTT. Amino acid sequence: CASSAEGGLEAFF.

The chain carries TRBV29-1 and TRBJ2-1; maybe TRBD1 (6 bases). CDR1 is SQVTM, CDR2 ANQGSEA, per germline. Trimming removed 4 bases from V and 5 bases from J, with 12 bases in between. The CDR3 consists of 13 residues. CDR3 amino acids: CSVGTVINNEQFF. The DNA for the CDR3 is TGCAGCGTTGGGACAGTGATAAACAATGAGCAGTTCTTC.

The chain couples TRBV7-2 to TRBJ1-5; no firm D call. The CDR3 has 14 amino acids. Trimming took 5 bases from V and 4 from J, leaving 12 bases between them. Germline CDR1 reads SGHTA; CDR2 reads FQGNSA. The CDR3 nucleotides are TGTGCCAGCAGCACATCGGGCGGGAATCAGCCCCAGCATTTT. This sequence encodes CASSTSGGNQPQHF.

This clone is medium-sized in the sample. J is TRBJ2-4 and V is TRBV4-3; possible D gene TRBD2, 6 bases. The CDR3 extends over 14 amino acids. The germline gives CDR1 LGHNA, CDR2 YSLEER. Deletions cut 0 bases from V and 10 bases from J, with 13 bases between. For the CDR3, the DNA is TGCGCCAGCAGCCAAGATCGGGAGTTATTGATTCAGTACTTC. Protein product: CASSQDRELLIQYF.

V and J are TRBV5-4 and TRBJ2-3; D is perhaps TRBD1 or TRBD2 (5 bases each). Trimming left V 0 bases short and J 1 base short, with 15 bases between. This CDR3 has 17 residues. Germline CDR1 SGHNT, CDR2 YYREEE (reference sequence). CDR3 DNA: TGTGCCAGCAGCTTGGGGGGTTGGGGGAGCGGCACAGATACGCAGTATTTT. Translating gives CASSLGGWGSGTDTQYF. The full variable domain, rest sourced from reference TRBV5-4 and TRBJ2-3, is ETGVTQSPTHLIKTRGQQVTLRCSSQSGHNTVSWYQQALGQGPQFIFQYYREEENGRGNFPPRFSGLQFPNYSSELNVNALELDDSALYLCASSLGGWGSGTDTQYFGPGTRLTVL.

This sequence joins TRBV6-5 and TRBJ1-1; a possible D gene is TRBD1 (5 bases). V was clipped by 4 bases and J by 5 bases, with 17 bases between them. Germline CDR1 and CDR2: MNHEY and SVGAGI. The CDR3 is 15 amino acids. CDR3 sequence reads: CASSSLGAGETEAFF. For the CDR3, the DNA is TGTGCCAGCAGTTCCCTCGGGGCCGGGGAGACTGAAGCTTTCTTT.

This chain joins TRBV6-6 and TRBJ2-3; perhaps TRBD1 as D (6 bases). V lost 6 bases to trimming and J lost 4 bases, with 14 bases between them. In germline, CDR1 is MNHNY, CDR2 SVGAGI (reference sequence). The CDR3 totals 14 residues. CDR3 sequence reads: CASSRLTGPDTQYF. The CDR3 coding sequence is TGTGCCAGCAGCCGTTTGACAGGTCCAGATACGCAGTATTTT.

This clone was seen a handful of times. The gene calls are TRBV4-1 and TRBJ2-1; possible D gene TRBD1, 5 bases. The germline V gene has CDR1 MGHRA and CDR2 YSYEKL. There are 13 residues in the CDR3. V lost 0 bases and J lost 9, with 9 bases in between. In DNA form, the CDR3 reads TGCGCCAGCAGCCAAGAAGTGACAGCTGAGCAGTTCTTC. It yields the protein CASSQEVTAEQFF.